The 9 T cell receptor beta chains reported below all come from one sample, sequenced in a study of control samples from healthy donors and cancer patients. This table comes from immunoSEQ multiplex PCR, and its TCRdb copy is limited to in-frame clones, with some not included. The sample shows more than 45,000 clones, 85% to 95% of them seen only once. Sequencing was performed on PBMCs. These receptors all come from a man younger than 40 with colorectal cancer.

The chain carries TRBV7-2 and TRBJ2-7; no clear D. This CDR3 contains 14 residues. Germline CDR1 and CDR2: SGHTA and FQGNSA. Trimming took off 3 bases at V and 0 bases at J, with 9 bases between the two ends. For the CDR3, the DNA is TGTGCCAGCAGCTTCCGGACGGTCTCCTACGAGCAGTACTTC. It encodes CASSFRTVSYEQYF.

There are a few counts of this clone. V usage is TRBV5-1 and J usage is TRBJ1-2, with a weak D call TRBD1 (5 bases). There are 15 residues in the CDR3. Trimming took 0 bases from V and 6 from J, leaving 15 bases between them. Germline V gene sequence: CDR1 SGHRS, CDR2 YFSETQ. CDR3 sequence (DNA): TGCGCCAGCAGCTTGGCTGACCGGGGCTACCATGGCTACACCTTC. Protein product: CASSLADRGYHGYTF.

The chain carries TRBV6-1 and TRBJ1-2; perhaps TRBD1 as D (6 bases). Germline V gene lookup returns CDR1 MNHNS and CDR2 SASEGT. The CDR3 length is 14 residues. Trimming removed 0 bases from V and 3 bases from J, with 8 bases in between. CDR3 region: CASSEARGYYGYTF. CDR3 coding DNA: TGTGCCAGCAGTGAAGCGAGGGGGTACTATGGCTACACCTTC.

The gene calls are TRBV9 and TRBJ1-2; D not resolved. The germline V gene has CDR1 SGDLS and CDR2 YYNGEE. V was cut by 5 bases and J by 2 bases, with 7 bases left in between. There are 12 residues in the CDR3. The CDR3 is CASRGLNYGYTF. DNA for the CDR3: TGTGCCAGCAGAGGGTTGAACTATGGCTACACCTTC.

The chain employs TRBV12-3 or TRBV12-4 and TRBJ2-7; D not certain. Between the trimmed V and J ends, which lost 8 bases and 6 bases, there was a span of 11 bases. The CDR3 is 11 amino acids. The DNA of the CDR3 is TGTGCCAGCTCATTGACGGGCGAGCAGTACTTC. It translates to CASSLTGEQYF.

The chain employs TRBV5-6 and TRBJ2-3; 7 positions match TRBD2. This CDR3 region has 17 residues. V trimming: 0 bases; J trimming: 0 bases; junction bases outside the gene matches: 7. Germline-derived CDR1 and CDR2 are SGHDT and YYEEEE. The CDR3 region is CASSLVTMRGSTDTQYF. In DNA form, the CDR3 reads TGTGCCAGCAGCTTGGTTACCATGCGGGGGAGCACAGATACGCAGTATTTT.

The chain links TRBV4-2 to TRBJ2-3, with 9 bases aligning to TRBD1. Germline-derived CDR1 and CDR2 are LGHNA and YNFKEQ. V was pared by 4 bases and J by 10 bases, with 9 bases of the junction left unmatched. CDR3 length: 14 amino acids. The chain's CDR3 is CASSPARDRVSQYF. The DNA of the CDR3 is TGTGCCAGCAGCCCTGCCCGGGACAGGGTTTCGCAGTATTTT.

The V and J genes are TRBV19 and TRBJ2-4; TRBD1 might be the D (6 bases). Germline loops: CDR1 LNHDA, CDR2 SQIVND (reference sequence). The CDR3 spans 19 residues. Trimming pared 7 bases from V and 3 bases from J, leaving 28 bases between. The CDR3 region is CASTPGPLRDKYRKNIQYF. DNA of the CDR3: TGTGCCAGTACCCCTGGACCCCTCCGGGACAAATATCGCAAAAACATTCAGTACTTC.

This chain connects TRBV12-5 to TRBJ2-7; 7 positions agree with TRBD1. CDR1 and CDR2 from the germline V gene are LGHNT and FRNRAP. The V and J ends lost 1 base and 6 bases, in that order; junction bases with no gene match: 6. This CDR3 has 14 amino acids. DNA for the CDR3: TGTGCTAGTGGTTTGGGCCGGCAGGGGGTCGAGCAGTACTTC. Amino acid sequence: CASGLGRQGVEQYF.